Listed here are 7 T cell receptor beta chains from one sample, sequenced in a study of blood T cell repertoires in COVID-19. Data came from immunoSEQ multiplex PCR; TCRdb stores just in-frame clones and leaves some out. The table has approximately 140,000 clones, more than 60% seen once. The sample comprised peripheral blood. These receptors all come from an elderly man with acute or convalescent COVID-19.

Worth noting for this clone: One junction end does not reproduce the germline sequence, and a read error may be involved. The chain carries TRBV7-7 and TRBJ2-5; D is perhaps TRBD1 (5 bases). In germline, CDR1 is SSHAT, CDR2 FNYEAQ (reference sequence). The CDR3 totals 15 residues. The CDR3 reads CASSSSRQPQETQYF. As DNA, the CDR3 is TGTGCTAGCAGCTCTTCCCGACAGCCCCAAGAGACCCAGTACTTC.

The V and J genes are TRBV3-1 (or the pseudogene TRBV3-2) and TRBJ2-3; D gene ambiguous. V was cut by 6 bases and J by 3 bases, with 10 bases left in between. CDR3 length equals 13 residues. Germline lookup yields CDR1 LGHDT and CDR2 YNNKEL (reference sequence). CDR3 sequence: CASSSLRTDTQYF. The DNA of the CDR3 is TGTGCCAGCAGTTCCCTGAGAACAGATACGCAGTATTTT.

This clone was detected only once. The V gene is TRBV3-1 (or the pseudogene TRBV3-2), the J gene TRBJ2-1; TRBD2 matches at 8 bases. This CDR3 is 14 amino acids long. The J segment lost 5 bases and the V segment lost 4 bases, leaving 4 bases of the junction unmatched. Germline-derived CDR1 and CDR2 are LGHDT and YNNKEL (reference sequence). The CDR3 loop is CASSLGLENNEQFF. CDR3 coding DNA: TGTGCCAGCAGCCTGGGACTAGAAAACAATGAGCAGTTCTTC.

This sequence joins TRBV24-1 and TRBJ2-7, with 7 bases aligning to TRBD1. CDR3 length equals 13 residues. Unmatched junction bases numbered 5, after V lost 5 bases and J lost 5 bases. The germline gives CDR1 KGHDR, CDR2 SFDVKD. The CDR3 DNA reads TGTGCCACCAGTGGTCAACAGGGGCACGAGCAGTACTTC. The encoded protein is CATSGQQGHEQYF.

The V gene is TRBV7-3, the J gene TRBJ1-2, with 7 bases aligning to TRBD1. Looked up from germline, CDR1 is SGHTA and CDR2 is FQGTGA. The trim removed 5 bases at V and 5 bases at J, leaving 5 bases unmatched. The CDR3 extends over 13 amino acids. CDR3 amino acids: CASSQTGSYGYTF. CDR3 DNA sequence: TGTGCCAGCAGCCAGACAGGGAGTTATGGCTACACCTTC.

This chain links TRBV4-2 with TRBJ2-3; tentatively, D is TRBD1 (6 bases). Trimming left V 3 bases short and J 4 bases short, with 20 bases between. CDR1 and CDR2 from the germline V gene are LGHNA and YNFKEQ. This CDR3 has 17 amino acids. The CDR3 is CASSQGVGTPTADTQYF. CDR3 DNA sequence: TGTGCCAGCAGCCAGGGGGTTGGGACACCGACAGCAGATACGCAGTATTTT.

Of note for this clone: One end of the junction varies from germline; a read error may be responsible. The J gene is TRBJ1-1, the V gene TRBV19; 9 bases align to TRBD1. The CDR3 runs to 13 residues. Germline CDR1 is LNHDA and CDR2 is SQIVND (reference sequence). In nucleotides, the CDR3 is TGTGCCAGTAGTATGGGGACAGGGCCCTATCGCGACTTT. Amino acid sequence: CASSMGTGPYRDF.